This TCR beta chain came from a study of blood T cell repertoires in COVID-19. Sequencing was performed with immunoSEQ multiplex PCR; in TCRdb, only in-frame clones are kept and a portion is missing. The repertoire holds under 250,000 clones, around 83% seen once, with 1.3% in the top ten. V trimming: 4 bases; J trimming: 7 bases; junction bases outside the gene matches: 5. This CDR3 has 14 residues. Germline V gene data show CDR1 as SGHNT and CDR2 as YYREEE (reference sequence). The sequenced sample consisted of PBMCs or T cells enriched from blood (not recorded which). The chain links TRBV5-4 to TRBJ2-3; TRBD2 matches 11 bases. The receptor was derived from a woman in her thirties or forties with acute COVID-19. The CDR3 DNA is TGTGCCAGCAGCCTGACTAGCGGGACATATACGCAGTATTTT. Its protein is CASSLTSGTYTQYF.